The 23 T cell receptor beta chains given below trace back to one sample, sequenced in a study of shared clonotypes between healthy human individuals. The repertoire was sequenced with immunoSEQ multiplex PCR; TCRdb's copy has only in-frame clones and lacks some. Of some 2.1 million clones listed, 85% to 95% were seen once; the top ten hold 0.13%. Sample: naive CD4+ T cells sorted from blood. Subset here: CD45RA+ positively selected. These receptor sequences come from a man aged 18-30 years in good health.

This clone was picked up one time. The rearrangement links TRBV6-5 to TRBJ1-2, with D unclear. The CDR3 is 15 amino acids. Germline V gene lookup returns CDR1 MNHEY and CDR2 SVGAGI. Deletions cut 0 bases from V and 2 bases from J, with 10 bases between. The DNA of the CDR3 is TGTGCCAGCAGTTACTCTTTCGGCAAAAACTATGGCTACACCTTC. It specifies CASSYSFGKNYGYTF.

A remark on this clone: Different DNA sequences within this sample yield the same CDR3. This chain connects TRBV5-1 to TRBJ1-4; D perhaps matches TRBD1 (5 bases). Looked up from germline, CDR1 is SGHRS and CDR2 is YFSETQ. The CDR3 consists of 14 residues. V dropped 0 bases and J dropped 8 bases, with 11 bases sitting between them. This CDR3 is CASSLEGFGEKLFF. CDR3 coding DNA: TGCGCCAGCAGCTTGGAGGGGTTCGGAGAAAAACTGTTTTTT.

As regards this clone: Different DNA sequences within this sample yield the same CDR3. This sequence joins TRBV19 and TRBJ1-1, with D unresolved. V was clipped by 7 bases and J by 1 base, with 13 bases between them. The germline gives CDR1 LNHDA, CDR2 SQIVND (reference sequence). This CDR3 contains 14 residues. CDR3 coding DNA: TGTGCCAGTACCCCAGGTCGGACGAACACTGAAGCTTTCTTT. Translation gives CASTPGRTNTEAFF.

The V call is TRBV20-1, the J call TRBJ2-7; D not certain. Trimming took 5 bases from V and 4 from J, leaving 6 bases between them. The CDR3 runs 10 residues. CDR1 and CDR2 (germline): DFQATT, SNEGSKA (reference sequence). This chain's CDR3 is CSAENYEQYF. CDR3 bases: TGCAGTGCTGAGAATTACGAGCAGTACTTC.

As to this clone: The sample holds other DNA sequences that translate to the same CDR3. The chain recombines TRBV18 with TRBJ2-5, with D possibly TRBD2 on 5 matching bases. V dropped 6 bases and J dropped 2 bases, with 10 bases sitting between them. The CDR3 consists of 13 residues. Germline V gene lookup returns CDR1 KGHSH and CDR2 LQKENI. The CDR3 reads CASSPGLQETQYF. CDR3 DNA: TGTGCCAGCTCGCCTGGACTTCAAGAGACCCAGTACTTC.

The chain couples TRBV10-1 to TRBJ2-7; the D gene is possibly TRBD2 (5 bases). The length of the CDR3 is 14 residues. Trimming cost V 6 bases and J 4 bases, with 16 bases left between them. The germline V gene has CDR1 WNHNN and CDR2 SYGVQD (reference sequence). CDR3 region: CASSEGPEGYEQYF. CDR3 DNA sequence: TGCGCCAGCAGCGAAGGGCCCGAGGGTTACGAGCAGTACTTC.

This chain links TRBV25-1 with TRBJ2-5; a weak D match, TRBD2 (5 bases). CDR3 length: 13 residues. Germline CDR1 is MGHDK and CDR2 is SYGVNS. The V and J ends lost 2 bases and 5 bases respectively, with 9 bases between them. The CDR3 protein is CASSEGEPETQYF. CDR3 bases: TGTGCCAGCAGTGAAGGGGAGCCGGAGACCCAGTACTTC.

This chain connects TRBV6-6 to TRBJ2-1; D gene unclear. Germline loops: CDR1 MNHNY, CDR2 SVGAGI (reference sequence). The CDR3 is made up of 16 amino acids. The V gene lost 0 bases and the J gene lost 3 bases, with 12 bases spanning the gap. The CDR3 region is CASSYSTSLLYNEQFF. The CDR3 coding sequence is TGTGCCAGCAGTTACTCGACGTCCCTCCTCTACAATGAGCAGTTCTTC.

The CDR3 protein is CASSESGIRNSPLHF. The DNA for the CDR3 is TGTGCCAGCAGTGAGTCGGGGATACGGAATTCACCCCTCCACTTT. The rearrangement uses TRBV2 and TRBJ1-6; D remains unclear. Trimming removed 3 bases from V and 7 bases from J, with 13 bases in between. This CDR3 has 15 amino acids. Looked up from germline, CDR1 is SNHLY and CDR2 is FYNNEI.

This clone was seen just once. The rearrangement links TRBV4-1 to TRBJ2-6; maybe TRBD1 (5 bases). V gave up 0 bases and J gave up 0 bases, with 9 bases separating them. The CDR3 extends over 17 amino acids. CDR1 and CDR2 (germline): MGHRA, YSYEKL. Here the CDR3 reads CASSQDWGSSGANVLTF. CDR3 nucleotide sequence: TGCGCCAGCAGCCAAGATTGGGGCAGCTCTGGGGCCAACGTCCTGACTTTC.

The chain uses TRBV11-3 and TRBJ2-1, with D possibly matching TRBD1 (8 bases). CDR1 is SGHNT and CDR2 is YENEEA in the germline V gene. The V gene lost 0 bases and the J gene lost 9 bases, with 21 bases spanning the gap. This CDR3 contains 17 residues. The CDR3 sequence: CASSLDLPTGGQGEQFF. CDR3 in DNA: TGTGCCAGCAGCTTAGACCTCCCGACGGGAGGACAGGGTGAGCAGTTCTTC.

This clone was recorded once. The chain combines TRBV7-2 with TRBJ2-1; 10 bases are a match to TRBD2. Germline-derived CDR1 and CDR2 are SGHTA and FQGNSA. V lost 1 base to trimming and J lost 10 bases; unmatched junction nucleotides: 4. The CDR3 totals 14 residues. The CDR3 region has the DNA TGTGCCAGCAGCTTAGTGCTAGCGGGGGACGAGCAGTTCTTC. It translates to CASSLVLAGDEQFF. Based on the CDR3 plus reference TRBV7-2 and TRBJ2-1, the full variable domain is GAGVSQSPSNKVTEKGKDVELRCDPISGHTALYWYRQSLGQGLEFLIYFQGNSAPDKSGLPSDRFSAERTGGSVSTLTIQRTQQEDSAVYLCASSLVLAGDEQFFGPGTRLTVL.

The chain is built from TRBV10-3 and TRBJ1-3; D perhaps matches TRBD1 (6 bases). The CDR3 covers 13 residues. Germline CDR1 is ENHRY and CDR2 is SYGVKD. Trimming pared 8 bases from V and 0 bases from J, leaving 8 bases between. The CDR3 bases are TGTGCCATCGGACAGAACTCTGGAAACACCATATATTTT. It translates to CAIGQNSGNTIYF.

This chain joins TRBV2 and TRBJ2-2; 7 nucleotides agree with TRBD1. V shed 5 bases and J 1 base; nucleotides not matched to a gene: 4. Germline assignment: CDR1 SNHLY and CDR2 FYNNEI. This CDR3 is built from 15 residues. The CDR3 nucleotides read TGTGCCAGCAGTCCTAGGACAGGGAACACCGGGGAGCTGTTTTTT. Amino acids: CASSPRTGNTGELFF.

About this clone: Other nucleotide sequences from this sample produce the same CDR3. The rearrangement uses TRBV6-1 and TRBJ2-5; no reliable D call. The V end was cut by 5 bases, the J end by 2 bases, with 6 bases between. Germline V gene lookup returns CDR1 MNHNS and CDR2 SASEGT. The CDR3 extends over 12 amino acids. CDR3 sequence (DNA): TGTGCCAGCAGTCCACGGCAAGAGACCCAGTACTTC. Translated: CASSPRQETQYF.

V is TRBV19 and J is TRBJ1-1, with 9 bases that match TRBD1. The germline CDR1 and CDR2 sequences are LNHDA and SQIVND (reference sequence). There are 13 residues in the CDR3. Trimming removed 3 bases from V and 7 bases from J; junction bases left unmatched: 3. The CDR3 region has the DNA TGTGCCAGTAGTATGAACAGGGGGCGTGAAGCTTTCTTT. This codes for CASSMNRGREAFF.

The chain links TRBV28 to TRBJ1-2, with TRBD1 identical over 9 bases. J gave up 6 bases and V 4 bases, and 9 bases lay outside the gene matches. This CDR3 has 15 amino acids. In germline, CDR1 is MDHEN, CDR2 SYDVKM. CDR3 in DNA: TGTGCCAGCAGTTCCGTTGGGACAGGGACCAATGGCTACACCTTC. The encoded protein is CASSSVGTGTNGYTF.

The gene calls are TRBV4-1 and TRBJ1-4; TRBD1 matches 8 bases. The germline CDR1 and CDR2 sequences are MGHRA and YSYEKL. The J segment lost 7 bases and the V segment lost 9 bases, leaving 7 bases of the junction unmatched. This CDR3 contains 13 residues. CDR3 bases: TGCGCCAGTCATTCAGGGGGCGGTGAAAAACTGTTTTTT. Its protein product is CASHSGGGEKLFF.

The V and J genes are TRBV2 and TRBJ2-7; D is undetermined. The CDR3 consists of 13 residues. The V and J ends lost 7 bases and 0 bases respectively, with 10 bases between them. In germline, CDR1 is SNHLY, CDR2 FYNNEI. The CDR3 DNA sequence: TGTGCCAGCAACAGCGTCCCCTCCTACGAGCAGTACTTC. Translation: CASNSVPSYEQYF.

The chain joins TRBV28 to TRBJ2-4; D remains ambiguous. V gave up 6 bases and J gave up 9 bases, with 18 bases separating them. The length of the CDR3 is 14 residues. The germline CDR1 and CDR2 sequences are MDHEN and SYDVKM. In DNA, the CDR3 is TGTGCCAGCAGCCCCTTCGAACCCGGGTTCATTCAGTACTTC. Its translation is CASSPFEPGFIQYF.

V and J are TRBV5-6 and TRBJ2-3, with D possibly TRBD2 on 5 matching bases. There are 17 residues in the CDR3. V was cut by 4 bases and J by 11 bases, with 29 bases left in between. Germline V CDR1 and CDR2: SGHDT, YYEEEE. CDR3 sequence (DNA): TGTGCCAGCAGCCCCCGGCCCGAGCGGAGACCAATAGCTCGGCAGTATTTT. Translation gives CASSPRPERRPIARQYF.

DNA of the CDR3: TGTGCCAGCAGCTCGGGACAGGGGGATCAGCCCCAGCATTTT. This gives the protein CASSSGQGDQPQHF. This sequence joins TRBV7-9 and TRBJ1-5, with 11 bases that match TRBD1. The trim removed 4 bases at V and 5 bases at J, leaving 1 base unmatched. Germline V gene lookup returns CDR1 SEHNR and CDR2 FQNEAQ (reference sequence). The CDR3 runs to 14 residues.

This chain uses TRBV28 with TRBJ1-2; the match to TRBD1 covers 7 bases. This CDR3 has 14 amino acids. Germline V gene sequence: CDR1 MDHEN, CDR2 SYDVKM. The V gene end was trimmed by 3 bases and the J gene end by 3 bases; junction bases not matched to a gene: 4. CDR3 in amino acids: CASSFGGQHYGYTF. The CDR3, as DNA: TGTGCCAGCAGTTTTGGGGGACAGCACTATGGCTACACCTTC.